The present TCR beta chain was sequenced within a study of cytomegalovirus exposure and HLA in healthy donors. Study information: There were some 400 genotyped donors. Of these, roughly 84% fell in the genetic ancestry cluster associated with self-reported Caucasian donors.

This clone appeared a single time. The antigen remains unidentified. Both 60 Vbeta primers and 13 Jbeta primers went into the PCR. Assay: immunoSEQ multiplex PCR; the TCRdb copy retains only in-frame clones and omits some. The top ten clones hold around 5.8% of a sample with about 35,000 clones, 80% of them seen once. General observations from the study: Immune exposure data for these donors was limited to CMV serostatus. Associated with HLA alleles at 0.05 false discovery rate in a later analysis were over 15,000 TCR beta sequences.

This CDR3 spans 14 amino acids. Per germline, CDR1 SGHRS and CDR2 YFSETQ. The J segment lost 2 bases and the V segment lost 4 bases, leaving 5 bases of the junction unmatched. The clonotype comes from a male donor in good health and CMV-seronegative. The J gene is TRBJ1-2, the V gene TRBV5-1; 7 bases fit TRBD1. The specimen was PBMCs. The CDR3 loop is CASSGLTGNYGYTF. CDR3 nucleotide sequence: TGCGCCAGCAGCGGGTTGACAGGGAACTATGGCTACACCTTC.